This entry concerns a single T cell receptor (beta chain). No antigen is known for it. The data stem from a study of shared clonotypes between healthy human individuals. Samples underwent the assay at deep level. Sequencing was performed with immunoSEQ multiplex PCR; in TCRdb, only in-frame clones are kept and a portion is missing. The table includes about 700,000 clones, 92% detected once. Naive CD8 cells were CD45RO-negative, positively selected for CCR7, excluding terminally differentiated effector memory CD45RA+ cells. All of the donors resided in Nashville, Tennessee, and each was a Caucasian adult. Findings of the study overall: Sharing across four donors was highest in naive CD4 (roughly 5%) and lowest in memory CD8 (0.4%).

This CDR3 spans 12 amino acids. V was shortened by 4 bases and J by 2 bases, with 6 bases between the two germline ends. The germline gives CDR1 MDHEN, CDR2 SYDVKM. The rearrangement joins TRBV28 to TRBJ2-7; D is unclear. Sequenced input: naive CD8+ T cells sorted from blood. The sequence derives from a man aged 25-45 years in good health. DNA for the CDR3: TGTGCCAGCAGTTACGCGACCTACGAGCAGTACTTC. Translation gives CASSYATYEQYF.